The rows below give T cell receptor beta chains drawn from one sample of a study of graft-versus-host responses after intestinal transplantation. The table came from immunoSEQ multiplex PCR; TCRdb's copy has only in-frame clones and leaves some out. This sample has roughly 20,000 clones, with approximately 40% found just once. This specimen was alloreactive CD8+ T cells from a mixed lymphocyte reaction culture, taken before intestinal transplant. All receptors derive from a human patient who received an intestinal transplant. CDR3s include the opening cysteine and the closing phenylalanine or tryptophan. A D gene is named only where the DNA matches it firmly. Clone size is stated in some rows and not others, as once, few, many or a class when expanded.

J: TRBJ2-7
D: TRBD2
length: 15
size: few
V: TRBV6-5
CDR3: CASSKLAESSYEQYF
DNA: TGTGCCAGCAGCAAACTAGCGGAGAGCTCCTACGAGCAGTACTTC

J: TRBJ2-5
D: TRBD2
length: 16
size: NA
V: TRBV5-1
CDR3: CASSLAGTSGQETQYF
DNA: TGCGCCAGCAGCTTGGCCGGGACTAGCGGGCAAGAGACCCAGTACTTC

J: TRBJ1-2
D: NA
length: 14
size: medium-sized
V: TRBV5-6
CDR3: CASSLGGLIYGYTF
DNA: TGTGCCAGCAGCTTAGGTGGTCTGATCTATGGCTACACCTTC

J: TRBJ1-4
D: NA
length: 13
size: NA
V: TRBV7-9
CDR3: CASSLGFNEKLFF
DNA: TGTGCCAGCAGCTTAGGGTTTAATGAAAAACTGTTTTTT

J: TRBJ2-7
D: NA
length: 12
size: few
V: TRBV28
CDR3: CASSWVVGEQYF
DNA: TGTGCCAGCAGTTGGGTGGTTGGCGAGCAGTACTTC

J: TRBJ1-2
D: NA
length: 14
size: NA
V: TRBV6-5
CDR3: CASRNTRGSAGYTF
DNA: TGTGCCAGCAGAAATACTAGGGGATCGGCGGGCTACACCTTC

J: TRBJ2-5
D: TRBD1
length: 15
size: few
V: TRBV5-1
CDR3: CASSLGTGVQETQYF
DNA: TGCGCCAGCAGCTTGGGGACAGGGGTTCAAGAGACCCAGTACTTC

J: TRBJ2-1
D: TRBD2
length: 15
size: few
V: TRBV5-1
CDR3: CASSLSGRLYNEQFF
DNA: TGCGCCAGCAGCTTGAGCGGGAGGCTGTACAATGAGCAGTTCTTC

J: TRBJ2-7
D: TRBD1
length: 14
size: medium-sized
V: TRBV5-1
CDR3: CASSSRQGRYEQYF
DNA: TGCGCCAGCAGCTCGCGACAGGGTCGATACGAGCAGTACTTC

J: TRBJ2-7
D: NA
length: 15
size: few
V: TRBV6-1
CDR3: CASRPMAGTAYEQYF
DNA: TGTGCCAGCAGACCCATGGCGGGGACGGCCTACGAGCAGTACTTC

J: TRBJ2-5
D: NA
length: 14
size: NA
V: TRBV11-2
CDR3: CASSLVGQLETQYF
DNA: TGTGCCAGCAGCTTAGTGGGGCAGCTAGAGACCCAGTACTTC

J: TRBJ1-5
D: NA
length: 13
size: few
V: TRBV19
CDR3: CASSTPRGQPQHF
DNA: TGTGCCAGTAGTACACCCAGGGGACAGCCCCAGCATTTT

J: TRBJ2-2
D: NA
length: 15
size: NA
V: TRBV7-6
CDR3: CASSRTPRTGGELFF
DNA: TGTGCCAGCAGCCGTACCCCTAGGACTGGAGGGGAGCTGTTTTTT

J: TRBJ2-7
D: NA
length: 12
size: NA
V: TRBV5-1
CDR3: CASSLTFGEQYF
DNA: TGCGCCAGCAGCTTGACCTTTGGCGAGCAGTACTTC

J: TRBJ1-1
D: NA
length: 11
size: NA
V: TRBV6-8
CDR3: CASKLNTEAFF
DNA: TGTGCCAGCAAGCTGAACACTGAAGCTTTCTTT

J: TRBJ2-5
D: TRBD2
length: 17
size: NA
V: TRBV29-1
CDR3: CSVEGPPIRLASETQYF
DNA: TGCAGCGTTGAAGGACCACCTATCCGACTAGCGTCGGAGACCCAGTACTTC

J: TRBJ2-7
D: NA
length: 15
size: NA
V: TRBV21-1
CDR3: CASSSPDGASNEQYF
DNA: TGTGCCAGCAGCTCCCCCGATGGGGCAAGCAACGAGCAGTACTTC

J: TRBJ2-7
D: NA
length: 11
size: NA
V: TRBV6-8
CDR3: CAANEGYEQYF
DNA: TGTGCCGCAAACGAGGGCTACGAGCAGTACTTC

J: TRBJ2-7
D: TRBD1
length: 15
size: few
V: TRBV6-1
CDR3: CASSEGDRGRYEQYF
DNA: TGTGCCAGCAGTGAAGGGGACAGGGGCCGCTACGAGCAGTACTTC

J: TRBJ2-1
D: TRBD2
length: 18
size: few
V: TRBV15
CDR3: CATSRDGLAGVFYNEQFF
DNA: TGTGCCACCAGCAGAGATGGACTAGCGGGAGTATTTTACAATGAGCAGTTCTTC

J: TRBJ1-2
D: NA
length: 14
size: NA
V: TRBV6-6
CDR3: CASSYSTANYGYTF
DNA: TGTGCCAGCAGTTACTCGACAGCTAACTATGGCTACACCTTC

J: TRBJ1-5
D: NA
length: 15
size: NA
V: TRBV6-5
CDR3: CASSLVAGLNQPQHF
DNA: TGTGCCAGCAGTCTCGTGGCAGGGCTCAATCAGCCCCAGCATTTT

J: TRBJ2-7
D: NA
length: 16
size: NA
V: TRBV28
CDR3: CASSFRQGSLSYEQYF
DNA: TGTGCCAGCAGTTTCAGGCAGGGGTCCCTCTCCTACGAGCAGTACTTC

J: TRBJ1-2
D: NA
length: 13
size: medium-sized
V: TRBV14
CDR3: CASSLEQTYGYTF
DNA: TGTGCCAGCAGCCTTGAGCAGACTTATGGCTACACCTTC

J: TRBJ2-2
D: NA
length: 16
size: once
V: TRBV7-9
CDR3: CASSFRGASNTGELFF
DNA: TGTGCCAGCAGCTTTAGAGGGGCCTCGAACACCGGGGAGCTGTTTTTT

J: TRBJ1-1
D: NA
length: 13
size: few
V: TRBV28
CDR3: CATDSFMNTEAFF
DNA: TGTGCCACCGATTCGTTCATGAACACTGAAGCTTTCTTT

J: TRBJ2-7
D: NA
length: 14
size: NA
V: TRBV18
CDR3: CASSPQGSFYEQYF
DNA: TGTGCCAGCTCACCACAGGGGTCCTTCTACGAGCAGTACTTC

J: TRBJ1-2
D: NA
length: 15
size: NA
V: TRBV28
CDR3: CASSPLVGLIYGYTF
DNA: TGTGCCAGCAGTCCCCTGGTGGGGTTGATCTATGGCTACACCTTC

J: TRBJ1-2
D: NA
length: 12
size: NA
V: TRBV12-5
CDR3: CASGDGTKGYTF
DNA: TGTGCTAGTGGTGATGGGACCAAGGGCTACACCTTC

J: TRBJ2-5
D: TRBD2
length: 16
size: NA
V: TRBV9
CDR3: CASSVGLAGGQETQYF
DNA: TGTGCCAGCAGCGTGGGACTAGCGGGAGGGCAAGAGACCCAGTACTTC

J: TRBJ2-1
D: NA
length: 14
size: NA
V: TRBV25-1
CDR3: CASSFADLYNEQFF
DNA: TGTGCCAGCAGTTTCGCCGATCTCTACAATGAGCAGTTCTTC

J: TRBJ2-1
D: TRBD2
length: 14
size: NA
V: TRBV30
CDR3: CAWSKTSGRNEQFF
DNA: TGTGCCTGGAGCAAGACTAGCGGGAGGAATGAGCAGTTCTTC

J: TRBJ1-5
D: NA
length: 16
size: few
V: TRBV5-5
CDR3: CASSRGGRDSNQPQHF
DNA: TGTGCCAGCAGCCGGGGGGGGAGGGATAGCAATCAGCCCCAGCATTTT

J: TRBJ1-2
D: TRBD1
length: 18
size: NA
V: TRBV9
CDR3: CASSVGRDRGRVDYGYTF
DNA: TGTGCCAGCAGCGTAGGACGGGACAGGGGGCGAGTGGACTATGGCTACACCTTC

J: TRBJ1-1
D: NA
length: 16
size: NA
V: TRBV19
CDR3: CASSILPGPWSTEAFF
DNA: TGTGCCAGTAGTATACTCCCGGGACCCTGGAGCACTGAAGCTTTCTTT

J: TRBJ2-4
D: NA
length: 16
size: NA
V: TRBV19
CDR3: CASSIFRPAQTNIQYF
DNA: TGTGCCAGTAGTATCTTTCGGCCAGCTCAGACGAACATTCAGTACTTC

J: TRBJ2-3
D: NA
length: 13
size: few
V: TRBV7-6
CDR3: CGSGRLLGDTQYF
DNA: TGTGGCTCCGGCCGCCTCCTGGGGGATACGCAGTATTTT

J: TRBJ2-1
D: NA
length: 17
size: NA
V: TRBV7-9
CDR3: CASSLNGQPARYNEQFF
DNA: TGTGCCAGCAGCTTAAATGGACAGCCAGCCCGCTACAATGAGCAGTTCTTC

J: TRBJ2-3
D: TRBD2
length: 15
size: NA
V: TRBV29-1
CDR3: CSVIGLAGTTDTQYF
DNA: TGCAGCGTTATCGGACTAGCGGGGACCACAGATACGCAGTATTTT

J: TRBJ2-1
D: TRBD2
length: 14
size: few
V: TRBV2
CDR3: CATRPGLAVNEQFF
DNA: TGTGCCACGAGACCGGGACTAGCGGTAAATGAGCAGTTCTTC

J: TRBJ2-3
D: NA
length: 13
size: NA
V: TRBV11-3
CDR3: CASSLSRVGTQYF
DNA: TGTGCCAGCAGCTTATCGCGTGTCGGTACGCAGTATTTT

J: TRBJ1-5
D: NA
length: 17
size: NA
V: TRBV18
CDR3: CASSPAAPWTGNQPQHF
DNA: TGTGCCAGCTCACCGGCGGCACCTTGGACAGGCAATCAGCCCCAGCATTTT

J: TRBJ2-3
D: NA
length: 12
size: NA
V: TRBV11-1
CDR3: CASSLGADTQYF
DNA: TGTGCCAGCAGCCTGGGCGCAGATACGCAGTATTTT

J: TRBJ1-4
D: NA
length: 14
size: NA
V: TRBV6-5
CDR3: CASSYSRSGEKLFF
DNA: TGTGCCAGCAGTTACTCTAGGAGTGGAGAAAAACTGTTTTTT

J: TRBJ2-1
D: TRBD2
length: 16
size: medium-sized
V: TRBV6-5
CDR3: CASSYSVAGGYNEQFF
DNA: TGTGCCAGCAGTTACTCGGTAGCGGGAGGTTACAATGAGCAGTTCTTC

J: TRBJ1-5
D: NA
length: 13
size: few
V: TRBV27
CDR3: CASKEGGNQPQHF
DNA: TGTGCCAGCAAGGAGGGGGGCAATCAGCCCCAGCATTTT

J: TRBJ2-7
D: TRBD1
length: 15
size: few
V: TRBV29-1
CDR3: CSVEDPGTETYEQYF
DNA: TGCAGCGTTGAAGATCCCGGGACAGAAACCTACGAGCAGTACTTC